The 31 T cell receptor beta chains below come from one sample, sequenced in a study of T cells after posttransplantation cyclophosphamide. The data were produced by immunoSEQ multiplex PCR, yet TCRdb's version contains in-frame clones alone and is incomplete. The table lists 40,000 to 60,000 clones, with no singletons. The sample taken for sequencing was PBMCs. These receptor sequences come from a man in his forties or fifties in good health, CMV-negative, and a related stem cell transplant donor.

Ten or more counts support this clone. The chain combines TRBV30 with TRBJ2-3, with 13 bases identical to TRBD2. The CDR3 runs 12 residues. CDR1 GTSNPN and CDR2 SVGIG come from the germline V gene (reference sequence). Unmatched junction bases numbered 0, after V lost 8 bases and J lost 4 bases. CDR3 sequence (DNA): TGTGCCGGGACTAGCGGGGCAGATACGCAGTATTTT. Translating it yields CAGTSGADTQYF.

This clone has ten or more counts. The gene calls are TRBV28 and TRBJ2-6, with D possibly TRBD1 on 5 matching bases. The V end was cut by 7 bases, the J end by 4 bases, with 26 bases between. Germline V lookup: CDR1 MDHEN, CDR2 SYDVKM. The CDR3 covers 19 residues. In DNA form, the CDR3 reads TGTGCCAGCAACAAACTCGACAGCCTCACGCCCATAGGGGCCAACGTCCTGACTTTC. Protein product: CASNKLDSLTPIGANVLTF.

This clone has at least ten counts. The rearrangement joins TRBV15 to TRBJ2-3, with TRBD2 matching over 8 bases. The junction had 4 bases not matched to a gene; V was cut back by 1 base and J by 4 bases. The CDR3 has 15 residues. Germline V gene sequence: CDR1 LNHNV, CDR2 YYDKDF (reference sequence). The CDR3 DNA reads as TGTGCCACCAGCAGAGCTGTAGCGGGATCAGATACGCAGTATTTT. Residues: CATSRAVAGSDTQYF.

This clone was seen repeatedly, ten times or more. The chain joins TRBV9 to TRBJ2-1, with TRBD1 matching over 9 bases. With 4 bases clipped from V and 10 bases from J, the junction kept 15 bases outside the gene matches. Germline loops: CDR1 SGDLS, CDR2 YYNGEE. The CDR3 extends over 16 amino acids. The CDR3 DNA reads TGTGCCAGCAGCACCCGCACAGGGGGCGTTTGGGACGAGCAGTTCTTC. Translation: CASSTRTGGVWDEQFF.

This clone was recorded many times. V is TRBV7-8 and J is TRBJ2-1; TRBD2 agrees at 11 bases. J lost 8 bases, V lost 5 bases, and 17 bases had no gene match. Germline-derived CDR1 and CDR2 are SGHVS and FQNEAQ. CDR3 length equals 18 residues. The CDR3 DNA sequence: TGTGCCAGCAGCCCAAAGGTGTTAGCGGGAGGGCCTAGGGATGAGCAGTTCTTC. It encodes CASSPKVLAGGPRDEQFF.

This clone was picked up many times. Here the CDR3 DNA reads TGTGCCAGCAGCGTTTCGACAGGAGGCCATAATGAAAAACTGTTTTTT. Protein: CASSVSTGGHNEKLFF. The chain recombines TRBV9 with TRBJ1-4, with D perhaps matching TRBD1 (6 bases). V was shortened by 2 bases and J by 4 bases, with 15 bases between the two germline ends. CDR3 length: 16 amino acids. The germline V gene has CDR1 SGDLS and CDR2 YYNGEE.

This clone was observed a few times. The chain carries TRBV27 and TRBJ2-2; 7 bases are shared with TRBD1. The CDR3 has 15 amino acids. V was clipped by 2 bases and J by 2 bases; unmatched bases: 2. The germline gives CDR1 MNHEY, CDR2 SMNVEV (reference sequence). DNA for the CDR3: TGTGCCAGCAGTTTAAAGGGGGCCAACACCGGGGAGCTGTTTTTT. Encoded protein: CASSLKGANTGELFF.

This clone was seen ten or more times. The V and J genes are TRBV27 and TRBJ2-5; 7 positions match TRBD1. With 6 bases clipped from V and 5 bases from J, the junction kept 9 bases outside the gene matches. This CDR3 region has 14 residues. The germline V gene encodes CDR1 MNHEY and CDR2 SMNVEV (reference sequence). CDR3 region: CASSRNRGWETQYF. The CDR3 nucleotides are TGTGCCAGCAGCCGAAACAGGGGCTGGGAGACCCAGTACTTC.

At least ten counts were recorded for this clone. As DNA, the CDR3 is TGTGCCACCAGCAGAGAGGAGGGAGGCTACAATGAGCAGTTCTTC. Protein: CATSREEGGYNEQFF. This chain links TRBV15 with TRBJ2-1, with D possibly TRBD2 on 6 matching bases. The CDR3 loop spans 15 amino acids. With 0 bases removed from V and 3 bases from J, the gap between germline ends came to 9 bases. Germline loops: CDR1 LNHNV, CDR2 YYDKDF (reference sequence).

This clone was seen many times. The chain joins TRBV6-6 to TRBJ2-1, with TRBD2 matching over 10 bases. With V trimmed by 6 bases and J by 6 bases, 5 bases remained unmatched. The CDR3 spans 14 residues. Germline CDR1 is MNHNY and CDR2 is SVGAGI (reference sequence). DNA of the CDR3: TGTGCCAGCAGAATAGCGGGAGGTAGCAATGAGCAGTTCTTC. This encodes CASRIAGGSNEQFF.

The sample holds many counts of this clone. V gene TRBV7-8 combines with J gene TRBJ1-5; perhaps TRBD1 as D (6 bases). V dropped 4 bases and J dropped 3 bases, with 10 bases sitting between them. Looked up from germline, CDR1 is SGHVS and CDR2 is FQNEAQ. This CDR3 spans 14 amino acids. CDR3 coding DNA: TGTGCCAGCAGCTGGACAGACTACAATCAGCCCCAGCATTTT. Its protein product is CASSWTDYNQPQHF.

This clone was recorded at least ten times. The chain is built from TRBV7-7 and TRBJ2-5; no clear D. Germline CDR1 reads SSHAT; CDR2 reads FNYEAQ (reference sequence). The CDR3 is 13 residues long. V lost 1 base to trimming and J lost 2 bases, with 5 bases between them. DNA of the CDR3: TGTGCCAGCAGCTTAGATATACAAGAGACCCAGTACTTC. This encodes CASSLDIQETQYF.

This clone was recorded at least ten times. CDR3 in DNA: TGTGCCAGCAGCGTCTGGGACAGGGGCAGCTATGGCTACACCTTC. Translated, it gives CASSVWDRGSYGYTF. This chain joins TRBV5-4 and TRBJ1-2, with 10 bases that match TRBD1. The length of the CDR3 is 15 residues. Germline CDR1 SGHNT, CDR2 YYREEE (reference sequence). Trimming took 4 bases from V and 4 from J; bases not matched to a gene: 7.

This clone was counted ten times or more. This chain links TRBV11-2 with TRBJ2-7, with 8 bases matching TRBD2. Germline V lookup: CDR1 SGHAT, CDR2 FQNNGV. Trimming cost V 5 bases and J 1 base; bases outside gene matches: 7. This CDR3 contains 15 residues. The chain's CDR3 is CASSRISGASYEQYF. The CDR3 DNA is TGTGCCAGCAGCCGTATTAGCGGGGCGTCCTACGAGCAGTACTTC.

The chain employs TRBV28 and TRBJ2-2, with 8 nucleotides matching TRBD1. V was pared by 7 bases and J by 3 bases, with 7 bases of the junction left unmatched. The CDR3 length is 15 residues. CDR1 is MDHEN, CDR2 SYDVKM, per germline. CDR3 nucleotides: TGTGCCAGCATTGGACAGGGAGGTTACACCGGGGAGCTGTTTTTT. Protein sequence: CASIGQGGYTGELFF.

The rearrangement uses TRBV19 and TRBJ2-1; 9 nucleotides align to TRBD2. CDR1 is LNHDA and CDR2 is SQIVND in the germline V gene (reference sequence). Trimming removed 5 bases from V and 5 bases from J; junction bases left unmatched: 16. CDR3 length: 18 amino acids. CDR3 nucleotide sequence: TGTGCCAGTAGTCCCCCCTTATCTAGCGGGATTATGGACAATGAGCAGTTCTTC. It translates to CASSPPLSSGIMDNEQFF.

This clone showed up many times. The chain uses TRBV19 and TRBJ2-2; TRBD1 matches 7 bases. The CDR3 is made up of 14 amino acids. V lost 7 bases and J lost 5; bases outside the gene matches: 7. Germline V lookup: CDR1 LNHDA, CDR2 SQIVND (reference sequence). The CDR3 DNA is TGTGCCAGTAATCCGGGGACAGTTACCGGGGAGCTGTTTTTT. Its protein product is CASNPGTVTGELFF.

V usage is TRBV6-5 and J usage is TRBJ1-6; D gene ambiguous. The germline CDR1 and CDR2 sequences are MNHEY and SVGAGI. The CDR3 has 16 residues. V gave up 0 bases and J gave up 9 bases, with 15 bases separating them. CDR3 in amino acids: CASSYSKAGTGSPLHF. CDR3 DNA sequence: TGTGCCAGCAGTTACTCGAAGGCAGGCACTGGTTCACCCCTCCACTTT.

This clone was seen repeatedly, ten times or more. The chain recombines TRBV30 with TRBJ2-7; maybe TRBD1 (6 bases). With 2 bases removed from V and 3 bases from J, the gap between germline ends came to 14 bases. The germline V gene encodes CDR1 GTSNPN and CDR2 SVGIG (reference sequence). The CDR3 is 14 residues long. The CDR3: CAWSPTGPYYEQYF. DNA of the CDR3: TGTGCCTGGAGTCCTACAGGGCCTTACTACGAGCAGTACTTC.

This clone was seen many times. The chain recombines TRBV28 with TRBJ2-1; 7 bases map to TRBD2. The germline V gene encodes CDR1 MDHEN and CDR2 SYDVKM. Trimming took 3 bases from V and 7 from J; bases not matched to a gene: 12. The CDR3 is 16 residues long. Here the CDR3 DNA reads TGTGCCAGCAGTTTCTCCATGGCGGGAGTCTCTAATGAGCAGTTCTTC. Translated, it gives CASSFSMAGVSNEQFF. The whole variable domain, remainder taken from reference TRBV28 and TRBJ2-1, is DVKVTQSSRYLVKRTGEKVFLECVQDMDHENMFWYRQDPGLGLRLIYFSYDVKMKEKGDIPEGYSVSREKKERFSLILESASTNQTSMYLCASSFSMAGVSNEQFFGPGTRLTVL.

This clone was detected many times. The chain employs TRBV15 and TRBJ1-5, with TRBD1 matching over 8 bases. Germline assignment: CDR1 LNHNV and CDR2 YYDKDF (reference sequence). This CDR3 has 16 residues. With 0 bases clipped from V and 5 bases from J, the junction kept 6 bases outside the gene matches. CDR3 sequence: CATSRDGGQEDQPQHF. The CDR3 DNA is TGTGCCACCAGCAGAGATGGGGGACAGGAGGATCAGCCCCAGCATTTT.

This clone was seen many times. The chain combines TRBV19 with TRBJ1-1; 8 nucleotides match TRBD1. The CDR3 has 17 residues. V shed 4 bases and J 0 bases; nucleotides not matched to a gene: 10. Germline assignment: CDR1 LNHDA and CDR2 SQIVND (reference sequence). CDR3 residues: CASSKRTGRDMNTEAFF. CDR3 DNA: TGTGCCAGTAGTAAAAGGACAGGGAGGGACATGAACACTGAAGCTTTCTTT.

This clone was counted at least ten times. The chain joins TRBV7-8 to TRBJ2-5; 10 bases are a match to TRBD2. The J segment lost 1 base and the V segment lost 3 bases, leaving 2 bases of the junction unmatched. Germline V CDR1 and CDR2: SGHVS, FQNEAQ. This CDR3 region has 15 residues. In DNA, the CDR3 is TGTGCCAGCAGCTTGACTAGCGGGCTCCAAGAGACCCAGTACTTC. This translates into CASSLTSGLQETQYF.

This clone was observed many times. This rearrangement joins TRBV6-1 to TRBJ1-4; tentatively, D is TRBD1 (5 bases). The CDR3 loop spans 14 amino acids. Germline V CDR1 and CDR2: MNHNS, SASEGT. V lost 2 bases, J lost 10 bases, and 14 bases lay in between. CDR3 coding DNA: TGTGCCAGCAGTGAATCAGGGTTGTGGGGAAAACTGTTTTTT. As protein: CASSESGLWGKLFF.

Many counts were recorded for this clone. The rearrangement uses TRBV4-1 and TRBJ2-5, with D possibly TRBD2 on 6 matching bases. Between the trimmed V and J ends, which lost 1 base and 7 bases, there was a span of 16 bases. CDR3 length: 15 residues. Germline V lookup: CDR1 MGHRA, CDR2 YSYEKL. The CDR3 sequence: CASSQVEGRFGTQYF. The CDR3 DNA sequence: TGCGCCAGCAGCCAAGTAGAAGGGAGGTTTGGGACCCAGTACTTC.

In its sample, this clone was seen many times. The chain is built from TRBV15 and TRBJ2-1; 9 positions agree with TRBD1. This CDR3 contains 14 residues. Germline V gene lookup returns CDR1 LNHNV and CDR2 YYDKDF (reference sequence). V shed 5 bases, J shed 6 bases, and the junction held 5 bases outside the gene matches. The CDR3 DNA reads TGTGCCACCAGCCGCGACAGGGGGTTCAATGAGCAGTTCTTC. Protein: CATSRDRGFNEQFF.

In this sample, this clone turned up many times. The chain uses TRBV11-3 and TRBJ2-1, with D perhaps TRBD2 (5 bases). Per the germline V gene, CDR1 is SGHNT and CDR2 is YENEEA. V lost 0 bases and J 8 bases, leaving 8 bases between the germline ends. The CDR3 is 13 amino acids. The CDR3 protein is CASSLDPSYEQFF. CDR3 DNA: TGTGCCAGCAGCTTAGATCCTAGCTATGAGCAGTTCTTC.

Of note for this clone: The conserved phenylalanine or tryptophan normally closing the CDR3 is absent here, so this likely arose from a read error. V is TRBV5-6 and J is TRBJ2-4, with 8 bases aligning to TRBD2. V gave up 0 bases and J gave up 7 bases; unmatched junction bases: 15. This CDR3 contains 18 residues. Germline CDR1 reads SGHDT; CDR2 reads YYEEEE. CDR3 amino acids: CASSLVGTAGTRGNIQYI. Here the CDR3 DNA reads TGTGCCAGCAGCTTGGTTGGGACGGCCGGGACTAGGGGGAACATTCAGTACATC.

The sample holds many counts of this clone. CDR3 amino acids: CASRDTGGLTDTQYF. The CDR3 DNA reads as TGTGCCAGTCGAGACACAGGGGGCCTCACAGATACGCAGTATTTT. The genes are TRBV27 and TRBJ2-3; TRBD1 matches 9 bases. CDR1 is MNHEY and CDR2 is SMNVEV in the germline V gene (reference sequence). V shed 9 bases and J 2 bases; nucleotides not matched to a gene: 9. This CDR3 contains 15 residues.

This clone was found many times. The chain employs TRBV10-3 and TRBJ1-1; unclear D gene. The germline V and J ends were trimmed by 6 bases and 2 bases, with 16 bases remaining between them. Germline loops: CDR1 ENHRY, CDR2 SYGVKD. This CDR3 region has 15 residues. This chain's CDR3 is CAISPQAGRNTEAFF. The CDR3 bases are TGTGCCATCAGCCCTCAGGCCGGGAGAAACACTGAAGCTTTCTTT.

At least ten counts were recorded for this clone. The gene calls are TRBV28 and TRBJ1-5; D is possibly TRBD1 (6 bases). V lost 7 bases, J lost 1 base, and 14 bases lay in between. The CDR3 extends over 15 amino acids. Germline V lookup: CDR1 MDHEN, CDR2 SYDVKM. CDR3 protein: CASKQGRASNQPQHF. The DNA for the CDR3 is TGTGCCAGCAAACAGGGCAGGGCCAGCAATCAGCCCCAGCATTTT.